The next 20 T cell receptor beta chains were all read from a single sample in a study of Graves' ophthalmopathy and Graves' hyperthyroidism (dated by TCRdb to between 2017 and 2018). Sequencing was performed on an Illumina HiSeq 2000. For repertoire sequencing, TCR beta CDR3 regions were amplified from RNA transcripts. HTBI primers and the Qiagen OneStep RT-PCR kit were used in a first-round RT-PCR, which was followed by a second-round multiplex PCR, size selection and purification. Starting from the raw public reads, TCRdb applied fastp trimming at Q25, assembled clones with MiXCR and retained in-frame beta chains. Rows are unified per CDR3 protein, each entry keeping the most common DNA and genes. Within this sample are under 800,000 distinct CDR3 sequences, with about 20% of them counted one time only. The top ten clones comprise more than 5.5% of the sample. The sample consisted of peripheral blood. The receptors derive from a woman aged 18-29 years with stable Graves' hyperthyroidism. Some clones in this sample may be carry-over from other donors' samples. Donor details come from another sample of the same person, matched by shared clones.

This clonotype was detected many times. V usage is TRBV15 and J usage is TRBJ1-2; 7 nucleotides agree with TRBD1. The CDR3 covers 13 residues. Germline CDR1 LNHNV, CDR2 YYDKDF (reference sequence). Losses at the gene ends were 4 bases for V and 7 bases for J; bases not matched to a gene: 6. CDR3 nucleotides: TGTGCCACCAGCAACCGACAGGGAGGTGGCTACACCTTC. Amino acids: CATSNRQGGGYTF.

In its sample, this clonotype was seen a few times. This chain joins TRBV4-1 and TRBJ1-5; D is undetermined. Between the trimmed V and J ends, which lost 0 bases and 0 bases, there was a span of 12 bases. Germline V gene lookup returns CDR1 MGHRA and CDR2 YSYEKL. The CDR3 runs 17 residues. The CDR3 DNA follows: TGCGCCAGCAGCCAAGATCTTCAGGAGGGTAGCAATCAGCCCCAGCATTTT. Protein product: CASSQDLQEGSNQPQHF.

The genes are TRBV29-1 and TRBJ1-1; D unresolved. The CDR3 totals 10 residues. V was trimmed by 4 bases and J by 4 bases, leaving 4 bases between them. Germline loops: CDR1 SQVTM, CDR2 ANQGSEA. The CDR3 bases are TGCAGCGTTGGCCGCACTGAAGCTTTCTTT. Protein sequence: CSVGRTEAFF.

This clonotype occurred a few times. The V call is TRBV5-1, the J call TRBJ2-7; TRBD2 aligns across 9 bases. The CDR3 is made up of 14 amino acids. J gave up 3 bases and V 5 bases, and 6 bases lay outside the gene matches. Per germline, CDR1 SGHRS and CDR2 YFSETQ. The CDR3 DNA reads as TGCGCCAGCAGTTGGCGGGAGGGCCTCTACGAGCAGTACTTC. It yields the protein CASSWREGLYEQYF.

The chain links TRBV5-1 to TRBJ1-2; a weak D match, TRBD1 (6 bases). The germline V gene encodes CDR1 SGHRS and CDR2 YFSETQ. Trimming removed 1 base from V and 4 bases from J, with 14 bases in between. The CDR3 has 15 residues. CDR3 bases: TGCGCCAGCAGCTTGAAGCGGGGGGCGGGCTATGGCTACACCTTC. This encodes CASSLKRGAGYGYTF. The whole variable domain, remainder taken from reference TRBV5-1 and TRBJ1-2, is KAGVTQTPRYLIKTRGQQVTLSCSPISGHRSVSWYQQTPGQGLQFLFEYFSETQRNKGNFPGRFSGRQFSNSRSEMNVSTLELGDSALYLCASSLKRGAGYGYTFGSGTRLTVV.

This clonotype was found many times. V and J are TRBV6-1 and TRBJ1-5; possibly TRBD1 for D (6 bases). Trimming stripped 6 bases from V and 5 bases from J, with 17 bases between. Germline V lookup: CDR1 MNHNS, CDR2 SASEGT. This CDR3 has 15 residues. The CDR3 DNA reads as TGTGCCAGCAGCAAGAGAACCCAGGGGCATCAGCCCCAGCATTTT. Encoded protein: CASSKRTQGHQPQHF.

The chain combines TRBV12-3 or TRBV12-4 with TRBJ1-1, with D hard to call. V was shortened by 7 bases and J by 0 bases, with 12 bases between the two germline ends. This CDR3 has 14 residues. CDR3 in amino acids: CASTLRTLNTEAFF. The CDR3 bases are TGTGCCAGCACCCTCAGAACTTTGAACACTGAAGCTTTCTTT.

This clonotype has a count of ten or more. CDR3 loop: CASSSQTLVVAQYF. In nucleotides, the CDR3 is TGTGCCAGCAGTTCCCAGACTCTGGTGGTGGCCCAGTACTTC. V usage is TRBV12-3 or TRBV12-4 and J usage is TRBJ2-5; D gene ambiguous. The CDR3 consists of 14 residues. Trimming took 4 bases from V and 9 from J, leaving 18 bases between them.

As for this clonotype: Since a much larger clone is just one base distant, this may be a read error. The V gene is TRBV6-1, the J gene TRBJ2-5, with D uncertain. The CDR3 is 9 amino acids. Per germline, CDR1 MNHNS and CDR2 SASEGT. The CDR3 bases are TGTGCCACCCAAGAGGCCCAGTACTTC. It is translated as CATQEAQYF.

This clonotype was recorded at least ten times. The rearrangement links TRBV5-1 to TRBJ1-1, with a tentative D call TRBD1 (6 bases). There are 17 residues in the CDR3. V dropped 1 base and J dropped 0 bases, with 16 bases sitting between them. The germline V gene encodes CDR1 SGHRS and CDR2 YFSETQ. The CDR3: CASSLRGGAGMNTEAFF. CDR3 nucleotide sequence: TGCGCCAGCAGCTTGAGAGGGGGGGCGGGGATGAACACTGAAGCTTTCTTT.

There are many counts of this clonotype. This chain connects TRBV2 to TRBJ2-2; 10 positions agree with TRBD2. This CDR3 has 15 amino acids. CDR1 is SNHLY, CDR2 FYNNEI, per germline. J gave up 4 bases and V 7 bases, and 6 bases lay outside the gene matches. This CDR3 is CASTLAGGGTGELFF. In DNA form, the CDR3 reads TGTGCCAGCACCTTAGCGGGGGGAGGCACCGGGGAGCTGTTTTTT.

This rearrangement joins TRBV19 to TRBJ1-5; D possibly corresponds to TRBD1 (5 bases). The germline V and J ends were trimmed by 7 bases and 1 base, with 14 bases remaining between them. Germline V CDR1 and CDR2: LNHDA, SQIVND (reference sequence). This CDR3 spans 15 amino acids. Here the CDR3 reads CASTSGGRSNQPQHF. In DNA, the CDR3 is TGTGCCAGTACCAGCGGGGGAAGAAGCAATCAGCCCCAGCATTTT.

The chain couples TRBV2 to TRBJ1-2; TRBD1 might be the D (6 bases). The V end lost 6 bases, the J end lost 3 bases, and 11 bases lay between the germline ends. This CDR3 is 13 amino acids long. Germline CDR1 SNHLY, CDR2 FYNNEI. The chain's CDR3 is CASRTGSDYGYTF. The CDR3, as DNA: TGTGCCAGCAGGACAGGTAGTGACTATGGCTACACCTTC.

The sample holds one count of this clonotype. CDR3 in DNA: TGCGCCAGCAGCCAGGCTGCACAGCGGGATTCACCCCTCCACTTT. Its translation is CASSQAAQRDSPLHF. The rearrangement joins TRBV4-1 to TRBJ1-6, with D hard to call. The V gene lost 3 bases and the J gene lost 8 bases, with 14 bases spanning the gap. This CDR3 has 15 residues. Germline CDR1 MGHRA, CDR2 YSYEKL.

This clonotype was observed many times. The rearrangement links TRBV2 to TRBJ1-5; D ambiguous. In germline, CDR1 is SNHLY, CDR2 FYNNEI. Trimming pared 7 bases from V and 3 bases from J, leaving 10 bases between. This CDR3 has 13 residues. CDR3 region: CASTGGYNQPQHF. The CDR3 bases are TGTGCCAGCACGGGTGGGTACAATCAGCCCCAGCATTTT.

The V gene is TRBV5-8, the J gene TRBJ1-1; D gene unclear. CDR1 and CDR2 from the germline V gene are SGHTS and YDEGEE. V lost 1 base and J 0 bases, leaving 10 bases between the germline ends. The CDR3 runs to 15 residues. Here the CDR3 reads CASSLFQILNTEAFF. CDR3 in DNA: TGTGCCAGCAGCTTGTTCCAGATACTGAACACTGAAGCTTTCTTT.

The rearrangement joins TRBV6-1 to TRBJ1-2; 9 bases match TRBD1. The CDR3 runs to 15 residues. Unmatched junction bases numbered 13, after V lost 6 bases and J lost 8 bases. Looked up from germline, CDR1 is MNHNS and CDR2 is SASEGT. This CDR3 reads CASSISGTGRLGYTF. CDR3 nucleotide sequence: TGTGCCAGCAGCATCTCCGGGACAGGGCGTTTAGGCTACACCTTC.

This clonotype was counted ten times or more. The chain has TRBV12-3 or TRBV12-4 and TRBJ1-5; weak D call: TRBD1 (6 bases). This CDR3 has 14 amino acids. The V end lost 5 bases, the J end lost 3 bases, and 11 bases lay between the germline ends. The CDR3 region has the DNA TGTGCCAGCAGTACCAACAGGGCCAATCAGCCCCAGCATTTT. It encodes CASSTNRANQPQHF.

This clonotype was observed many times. CDR3 loop: CASSSGEYTKNIQYF. The CDR3 DNA reads TGTGCCAGCAGTTCAGGGGAATATACCAAAAACATTCAGTACTTC. This rearrangement joins TRBV28 to TRBJ2-4; TRBD1 is a possible D gene (6 bases). This CDR3 spans 15 amino acids. The germline V gene encodes CDR1 MDHEN and CDR2 SYDVKM. V lost 4 bases, J lost 2 bases, and 12 bases lay in between.

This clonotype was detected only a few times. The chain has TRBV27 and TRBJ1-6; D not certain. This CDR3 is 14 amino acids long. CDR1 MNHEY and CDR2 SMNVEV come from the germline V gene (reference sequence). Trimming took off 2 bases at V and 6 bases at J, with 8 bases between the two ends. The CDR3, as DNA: TGTGCCAGCAGTTTACTCTACGCTAATTCACCCCTCCACTTT. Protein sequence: CASSLLYANSPLHF.